This TCR beta chain was identified during a study of CD8+ T cells in alopecia areata. About the study: Tofacitinib was given for 6 to 18 months, then stopped for 6 months.

Sequencing templates came from extracted RNA that was reverse transcribed into cDNA. Assay: immunoSEQ multiplex PCR; the TCRdb copy retains only in-frame clones and omits some. Seen here are 150,000 to 200,000 clones, about 60% observed once, and the top ten hold about 15%. This sequence was found in a human donor with alopecia areata. This material consisted of CD4+ T cells sorted from blood, taken at week 0.

CDR3 sequence: CASSLTRTGRSPLHF. The CDR3 nucleotides are TGTGCCAGCAGCCTGACAAGGACAGGTCGATCACCCCTCCACTTT. The gene calls are TRBV7-8 and TRBJ1-6; TRBD1 matches at 7 bases. V trimming: 5 bases; J trimming: 10 bases; junction bases outside the gene matches: 11. This CDR3 contains 15 residues. Looked up from germline, CDR1 is SGHVS and CDR2 is FQNEAQ.